The present entry profiles one T cell receptor (beta chain) with its context. The sample comes from a study of control samples from healthy donors and cancer patients. Sequenced by immunoSEQ multiplex PCR; TCRdb stores in-frame clones only, minus some. The repertoire includes fewer than 200,000 clones, 80% to 95% of them detected once, and roughly 4% sits in the top ten. This sequence was found in a woman aged 55 to 70 in good health. Sample: blood.

The CDR3 nucleotides are TGTGCCAGCAGTTTCCGGCACAGCTCCTACAATGAGCAGTTCTTC. Residues: CASSFRHSSYNEQFF. The chain links TRBV6-2 or TRBV6-3 to TRBJ2-1; D not certain. V lost 4 bases and J lost 0, with 10 bases in between. The CDR3 spans 15 residues. In germline, CDR1 is MNHEY, CDR2 SVGEGT.